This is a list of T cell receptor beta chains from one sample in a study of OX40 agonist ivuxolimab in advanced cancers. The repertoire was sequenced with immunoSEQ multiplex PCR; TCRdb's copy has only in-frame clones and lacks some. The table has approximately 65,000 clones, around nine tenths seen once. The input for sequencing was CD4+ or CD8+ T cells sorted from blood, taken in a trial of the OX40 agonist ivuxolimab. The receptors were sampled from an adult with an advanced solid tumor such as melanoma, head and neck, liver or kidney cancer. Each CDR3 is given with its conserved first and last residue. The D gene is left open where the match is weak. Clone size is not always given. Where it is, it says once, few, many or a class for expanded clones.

CDR3nt: TGTGCCAGCAGCTTGCCCGGGGGCGCCTATGGCTACACCTTC; CDR3aa: CASSLPGGAYGYTF; abundance: .; v_gene: TRBV5-6; j_gene: TRBJ1-2; d_gene: .
CDR3nt: TGTGCCAGCAGTCCCCCCCAGTCTGGTGGCTACACCTTC; CDR3aa: CASSPPQSGGYTF; abundance: .; v_gene: TRBV6-5; j_gene: TRBJ1-2; d_gene: .
CDR3nt: TGTGCCAGCAGTTACTCGAGGCAGGGAGGTCAGCCCCAGCATTTT; CDR3aa: CASSYSRQGGQPQHF; abundance: .; v_gene: TRBV6-6; j_gene: TRBJ1-5; d_gene: .
CDR3nt: TGTGCCAGCAGCTCCAGTGGATCGGGGGGCCGAACCTACGAGCAGTACTTC; CDR3aa: CASSSSGSGGRTYEQYF; abundance: .; v_gene: TRBV7-9; j_gene: TRBJ2-7; d_gene: .
CDR3nt: TGTGCCAGCAGCTTTCACAGGGTTTTGGACTATGGCTACACCTTC; CDR3aa: CASSFHRVLDYGYTF; abundance: .; v_gene: TRBV11-2; j_gene: TRBJ1-2; d_gene: .
CDR3nt: TGTGCCAGCAGCCCCCGACTAGCGGGGGGGCCGATAGATACGCAGTATTTT; CDR3aa: CASSPRLAGGPIDTQYF; abundance: .; v_gene: TRBV5-6; j_gene: TRBJ2-3; d_gene: TRBD2
CDR3nt: TGTGCCAGCAGCATTGGTGGGACAGGGCGTAATTCACCCCTCCACTTT; CDR3aa: CASSIGGTGRNSPLHF; abundance: .; v_gene: TRBV5-5; j_gene: TRBJ1-6; d_gene: TRBD1
CDR3nt: TGTGCCAGCAGCCCCCGGGGTGTGGGGACCCAGTACTTC; CDR3aa: CASSPRGVGTQYF; abundance: .; v_gene: TRBV2; j_gene: TRBJ2-5; d_gene: .
CDR3nt: TGTGCCTGGATGAAGTATCGGACAGCAACTAATGAAAAACTGTTTTTT; CDR3aa: CAWMKYRTATNEKLFF; abundance: .; v_gene: TRBV30; j_gene: TRBJ1-4; d_gene: .
CDR3nt: TGTGCCATCAGTGGGGGGGGGAAGCAAGAGACCCAGTACTTC; CDR3aa: CAISGGGKQETQYF; abundance: .; v_gene: TRBV10-3; j_gene: TRBJ2-5; d_gene: TRBD2
CDR3nt: TGTGCCACCTCAGAAGGACAGCGAGAAGAAAAACTGTTTTTT; CDR3aa: CATSEGQREEKLFF; abundance: .; v_gene: TRBV5-8; j_gene: TRBJ1-4; d_gene: .
CDR3nt: TGTGCCAGCAGCTTAGAAGGCGGGGCGTTTGAGCAGTACTTC; CDR3aa: CASSLEGGAFEQYF; abundance: .; v_gene: TRBV11-2; j_gene: TRBJ2-7; d_gene: .
CDR3nt: TGTGCCAGCAGCCCGGGACTAGCGGACCAAGAGACCCAGTACTTC; CDR3aa: CASSPGLADQETQYF; abundance: once; v_gene: TRBV6-1; j_gene: TRBJ2-5; d_gene: TRBD2
CDR3nt: TGTGCCACTCAAAACAGGGGGCCCTACAATGAGCAGTTCTTC; CDR3aa: CATQNRGPYNEQFF; abundance: .; v_gene: TRBV6-5; j_gene: TRBJ2-1; d_gene: TRBD1
CDR3nt: TGTGCCAGTAGCGGGGGCCTCAATCAGCCCCAGCATTTT; CDR3aa: CASSGGLNQPQHF; abundance: .; v_gene: TRBV19; j_gene: TRBJ1-5; d_gene: .
CDR3nt: TGTGCCTGGAGTGGTCCTCGCATGGGAGATACGCAGTATTTT; CDR3aa: CAWSGPRMGDTQYF; abundance: .; v_gene: TRBV30; j_gene: TRBJ2-3; d_gene: .
CDR3nt: TGTGCCAGCTCACCCTTTACAGGGGAGGAGACCCAGTACTTC; CDR3aa: CASSPFTGEETQYF; abundance: .; v_gene: TRBV18; j_gene: TRBJ2-5; d_gene: TRBD1
CDR3nt: TGCGCCAGCAGCTTGCAGGGTTTAGGTGAAGAGACCCAGTACTTC; CDR3aa: CASSLQGLGEETQYF; abundance: .; v_gene: TRBV5-1; j_gene: TRBJ2-5; d_gene: .
CDR3nt: TGCGCCAGCCGGGTCGACATGACTAGCACAGATACGCAGTATTTT; CDR3aa: CASRVDMTSTDTQYF; abundance: .; v_gene: TRBV5-1; j_gene: TRBJ2-3; d_gene: .
CDR3nt: TGTGCCAGTAGTATTTCCAGGCTCCAAAGTGGGCAGAACACTGAAGCTTTCTTT; CDR3aa: CASSISRLQSGQNTEAFF; abundance: .; v_gene: TRBV19; j_gene: TRBJ1-1; d_gene: .
CDR3nt: TGTGCCAGCAGCCGGGCCCTCGGCGTACATTCACCCCTCCACTTT; CDR3aa: CASSRALGVHSPLHF; abundance: .; v_gene: TRBV6-8; j_gene: TRBJ1-6; d_gene: .
CDR3nt: TGTGCCAGCACCCAGAATGGCGGGGGGGCTTATGAGCAGTTCTTC; CDR3aa: CASTQNGGGAYEQFF; abundance: once; v_gene: TRBV2; j_gene: TRBJ2-1; d_gene: TRBD2
CDR3nt: TGTGCCACTAGAGGGTCGGTACAAGAGACCCAGTACTTC; CDR3aa: CATRGSVQETQYF; abundance: .; v_gene: TRBV6-6; j_gene: TRBJ2-5; d_gene: .
CDR3nt: TGTGCCAGCAGTCGACAGGACAGGGAGACCCAGTACTTC; CDR3aa: CASSRQDRETQYF; abundance: .; v_gene: TRBV6-1; j_gene: TRBJ2-5; d_gene: TRBD1
CDR3nt: TGTGCCAGCAGTAGAGGGACAGGTGATCAGCCCCAGCATTTT; CDR3aa: CASSRGTGDQPQHF; abundance: .; v_gene: TRBV7-6; j_gene: TRBJ1-5; d_gene: TRBD1
CDR3nt: TGTGCCAGCAGCGCTGGACGGCTGAATGAGCAGTTCTTC; CDR3aa: CASSAGRLNEQFF; abundance: .; v_gene: TRBV7-6; j_gene: TRBJ2-1; d_gene: .
CDR3nt: TGTGCCAGCAGCTTAGATCCGATACGGCGGGGGGGCCCGGATACGCAGTATTTT; CDR3aa: CASSLDPIRRGGPDTQYF; abundance: .; v_gene: TRBV7-2; j_gene: TRBJ2-3; d_gene: TRBD2
CDR3nt: TGTGCCAGCAGTCCTGTAGGGACTAGCAACTACGAGCAGTACTTC; CDR3aa: CASSPVGTSNYEQYF; abundance: .; v_gene: TRBV7-6; j_gene: TRBJ2-7; d_gene: TRBD2
CDR3nt: TGTGCCAGCAGCCCACCCCCCCAGGACAGGACTAGCTCCTACGAGCAGTACTTC; CDR3aa: CASSPPPQDRTSSYEQYF; abundance: .; v_gene: TRBV7-4; j_gene: TRBJ2-7; d_gene: .
CDR3nt: TGTGCCAGTAGGCCTGGGACAGGGCGAAATCAGCCCCAGCATTTT; CDR3aa: CASRPGTGRNQPQHF; abundance: few; v_gene: TRBV19; j_gene: TRBJ1-5; d_gene: TRBD1
CDR3nt: TGCAGCGTTTCCGGGCCCTGGGAGCAGTACTTC; CDR3aa: CSVSGPWEQYF; abundance: .; v_gene: TRBV29-1; j_gene: TRBJ2-7; d_gene: .
CDR3nt: TGTGCCAGCAGGTCTACCATGAACACTGAAGCTTTCTTT; CDR3aa: CASRSTMNTEAFF; abundance: .; v_gene: TRBV6-5; j_gene: TRBJ1-1; d_gene: .
CDR3nt: TGTGCCAGCAGCGCCGACCATGTAGCTGGGGCCAACGTCCTGACTTTC; CDR3aa: CASSADHVAGANVLTF; abundance: .; v_gene: TRBV5-5; j_gene: TRBJ2-6; d_gene: .
CDR3nt: TGTGCCAGCAGCGGCGAAGGGAGGAACGAGCAGTACTTC; CDR3aa: CASSGEGRNEQYF; abundance: .; v_gene: TRBV11-2; j_gene: TRBJ2-7; d_gene: .
CDR3nt: TGTGCCAGCAGCCAAGATCTTGGCAATGAGCAGTTCTTC; CDR3aa: CASSQDLGNEQFF; abundance: .; v_gene: TRBV4-2; j_gene: TRBJ2-1; d_gene: .
CDR3nt: TGCGCCAGCAGCACACCCAGCGGGGACACAGATACGCAGTATTTT; CDR3aa: CASSTPSGDTDTQYF; abundance: .; v_gene: TRBV5-1; j_gene: TRBJ2-3; d_gene: TRBD2
CDR3nt: TGTGCCAGCAGAGGACAGTTCTACGAGCAGTACTTC; CDR3aa: CASRGQFYEQYF; abundance: .; v_gene: TRBV6-5; j_gene: TRBJ2-7; d_gene: .
CDR3nt: TGTGCCAGCAGTGAACGGTGGGATCGGGGTGGCTACACCTTC; CDR3aa: CASSERWDRGGYTF; abundance: .; v_gene: TRBV2; j_gene: TRBJ1-2; d_gene: .
CDR3nt: TGTGCCATCAGTGAGGAGCCAGGGAATGGCTACACCTTC; CDR3aa: CAISEEPGNGYTF; abundance: .; v_gene: TRBV10-3; j_gene: TRBJ1-2; d_gene: .
CDR3nt: TGTGCCAGCAGCCCCCCGGACAGAGTCACCGGGGAGCTGTTTTTT; CDR3aa: CASSPPDRVTGELFF; abundance: .; v_gene: TRBV5-4; j_gene: TRBJ2-2; d_gene: .
CDR3nt: TGTGCCAGCAGTGACGACACCGACTATGGCTACACCTTC; CDR3aa: CASSDDTDYGYTF; abundance: .; v_gene: TRBV27; j_gene: TRBJ1-2; d_gene: .
CDR3nt: TGTGCCAGCAGTGACGAGAGAGGTATGAACACTGAAGCTTTCTTT; CDR3aa: CASSDERGMNTEAFF; abundance: .; v_gene: TRBV6-4; j_gene: TRBJ1-1; d_gene: .
CDR3nt: TGTGCCAGCAGCCCGGGACAGACTAGCAATCAGCCCCAGCATTTT; CDR3aa: CASSPGQTSNQPQHF; abundance: .; v_gene: TRBV5-8; j_gene: TRBJ1-5; d_gene: TRBD1
CDR3nt: TGTGCCAGTTCGACCGGACAGGGGGCCGATGAGCAGTTCTTC; CDR3aa: CASSTGQGADEQFF; abundance: .; v_gene: TRBV19; j_gene: TRBJ2-1; d_gene: TRBD1
CDR3nt: TGCGCCAGCAGCTCAACAGGGGACTATGGCTACACCTTC; CDR3aa: CASSSTGDYGYTF; abundance: few; v_gene: TRBV5-1; j_gene: TRBJ1-2; d_gene: TRBD1
CDR3nt: TGTGCCAGCAGCTTAGGACTTCCCGGGGCGGGGTTCCTTTATGAGCAGTTCTTC; CDR3aa: CASSLGLPGAGFLYEQFF; abundance: .; v_gene: TRBV7-7; j_gene: TRBJ2-1; d_gene: .
CDR3nt: TGCAGTGCTAGCGGGGGCCACGAGCAGTACTTC; CDR3aa: CSASGGHEQYF; abundance: .; v_gene: TRBV20-1; j_gene: TRBJ2-7; d_gene: .
CDR3nt: TGTGCCAGCAGTTACCGGGACAGGGGTTGGGGTGGCTACACCTTC; CDR3aa: CASSYRDRGWGGYTF; abundance: .; v_gene: TRBV6-6; j_gene: TRBJ1-2; d_gene: TRBD1
CDR3nt: TGTGCCAGCAGTTACTCAACGACAGGAAACTATGGCTACACCTTC; CDR3aa: CASSYSTTGNYGYTF; abundance: .; v_gene: TRBV6-5; j_gene: TRBJ1-2; d_gene: .
CDR3nt: TGTGCCAGCAGCCCCATTGGGGCTAGCGGGGGGGGCACAGATACGCAGTATTTT; CDR3aa: CASSPIGASGGGTDTQYF; abundance: .; v_gene: TRBV5-6; j_gene: TRBJ2-3; d_gene: TRBD2
CDR3nt: TGTGCCAGCAGTTCAGGGGGCTTCGGTGAGCAGTTCTTC; CDR3aa: CASSSGGFGEQFF; abundance: .; v_gene: TRBV6-4; j_gene: TRBJ2-1; d_gene: TRBD1
CDR3nt: TGTGCCAGCAGCATCGGGACGATAAACGAGCAGTACTTC; CDR3aa: CASSIGTINEQYF; abundance: .; v_gene: TRBV5-4; j_gene: TRBJ2-7; d_gene: .
CDR3nt: TGTGCCAGCAGCTTAGTTGGGAGTCATAATTCACCCCTCCACTTT; CDR3aa: CASSLVGSHNSPLHF; abundance: .; v_gene: TRBV7-2; j_gene: TRBJ1-6; d_gene: .
CDR3nt: TGCGCCAGCAGCCCAGGGACAGGGGGCCGGTATTTCCCCCAGCCCCAGCATTTT; CDR3aa: CASSPGTGGRYFPQPQHF; abundance: few; v_gene: TRBV4-1; j_gene: TRBJ1-5; d_gene: TRBD1